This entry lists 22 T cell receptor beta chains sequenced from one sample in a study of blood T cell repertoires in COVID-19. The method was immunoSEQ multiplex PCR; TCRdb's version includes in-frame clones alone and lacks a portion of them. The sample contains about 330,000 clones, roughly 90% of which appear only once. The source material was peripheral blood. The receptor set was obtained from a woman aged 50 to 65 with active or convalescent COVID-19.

The DNA of the CDR3 is TGTGCCAGCTCACCTGCGAAGAACAGGGGGACCCAGTACTTC. Translating gives CASSPAKNRGTQYF. The rearrangement uses TRBV18 and TRBJ2-5; 7 nucleotides align to TRBD1. Germline values: CDR1 KGHSH, CDR2 LQKENI. The V and J ends lost 3 bases and 7 bases, in that order; junction bases with no gene match: 8. The CDR3 contains 14 residues.

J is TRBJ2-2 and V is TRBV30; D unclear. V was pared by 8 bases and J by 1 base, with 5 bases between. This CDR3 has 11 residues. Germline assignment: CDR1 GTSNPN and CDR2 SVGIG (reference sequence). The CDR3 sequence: CASRNTGELFF. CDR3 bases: TGTGCCAGTAGGAACACCGGGGAGCTGTTTTTT.

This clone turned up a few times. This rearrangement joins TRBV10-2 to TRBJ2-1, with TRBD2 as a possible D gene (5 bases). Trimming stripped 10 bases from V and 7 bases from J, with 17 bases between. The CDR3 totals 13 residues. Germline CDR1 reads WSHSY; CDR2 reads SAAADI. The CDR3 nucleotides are TGCGCCACCCGAGACCCCGGGGAAAATGAGCAGTTCTTC. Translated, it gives CATRDPGENEQFF.

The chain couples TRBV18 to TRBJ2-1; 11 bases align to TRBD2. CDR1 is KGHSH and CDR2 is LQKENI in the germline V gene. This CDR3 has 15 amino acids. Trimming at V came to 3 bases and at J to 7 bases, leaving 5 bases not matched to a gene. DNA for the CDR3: TGTGCCAGCTCACCGGTGACTAGCGGGATTAATGAGCAGTTCTTC. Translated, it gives CASSPVTSGINEQFF. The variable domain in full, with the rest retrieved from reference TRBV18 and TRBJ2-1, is NAGVMQNPRHLVRRRGQEARLRCSPMKGHSHVYWYRQLPEEGLKFMVYLQKENIIDESGMPKERFSAEFPKEGPSILRIQQVVRGDSAAYFCASSPVTSGINEQFFGPGTRLTVL.

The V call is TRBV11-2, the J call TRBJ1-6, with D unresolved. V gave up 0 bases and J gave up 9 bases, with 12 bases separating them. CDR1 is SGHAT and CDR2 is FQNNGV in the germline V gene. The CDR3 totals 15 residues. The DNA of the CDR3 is TGTGCCAGCAGCTTAGAACAGTTACGAATTTCACCCCTCCACTTT. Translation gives CASSLEQLRISPLHF.

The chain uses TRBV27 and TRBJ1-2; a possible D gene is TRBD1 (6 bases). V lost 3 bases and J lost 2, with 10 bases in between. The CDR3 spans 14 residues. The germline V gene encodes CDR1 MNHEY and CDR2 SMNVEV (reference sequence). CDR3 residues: CASSLDRKNYGYTF. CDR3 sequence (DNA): TGTGCCAGCAGTTTGGACAGAAAAAACTATGGCTACACCTTC.

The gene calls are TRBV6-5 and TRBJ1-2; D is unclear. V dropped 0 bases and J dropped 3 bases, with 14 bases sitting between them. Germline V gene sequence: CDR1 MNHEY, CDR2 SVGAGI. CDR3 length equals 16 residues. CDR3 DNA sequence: TGTGCCAGCAGTTACTCGGCGATCCGGGGATACTATGGCTACACCTTC. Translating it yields CASSYSAIRGYYGYTF.

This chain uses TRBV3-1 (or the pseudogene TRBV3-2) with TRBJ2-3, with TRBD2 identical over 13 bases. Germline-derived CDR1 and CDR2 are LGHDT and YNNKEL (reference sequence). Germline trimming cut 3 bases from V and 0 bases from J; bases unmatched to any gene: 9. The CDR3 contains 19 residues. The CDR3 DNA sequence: TGTGCCAGCAGCCACATGCTACCGGGACTAGCGGGGAGCACAGATACGCAGTATTTT. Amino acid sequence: CASSHMLPGLAGSTDTQYF.

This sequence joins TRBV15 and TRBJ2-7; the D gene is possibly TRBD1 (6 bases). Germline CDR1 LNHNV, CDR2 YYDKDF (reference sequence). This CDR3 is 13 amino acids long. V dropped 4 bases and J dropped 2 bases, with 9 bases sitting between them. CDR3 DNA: TGTGCCACCAGCATTCACAGGGCCTACGAGCAGTACTTC. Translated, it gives CATSIHRAYEQYF.

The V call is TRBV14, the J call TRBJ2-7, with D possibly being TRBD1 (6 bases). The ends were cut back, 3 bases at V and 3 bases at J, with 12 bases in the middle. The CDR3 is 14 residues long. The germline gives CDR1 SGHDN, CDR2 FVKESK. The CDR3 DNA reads TGTGCCAGCAGCCAGGGTACAGGGATCTACGAGCAGTACTTC. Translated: CASSQGTGIYEQYF.

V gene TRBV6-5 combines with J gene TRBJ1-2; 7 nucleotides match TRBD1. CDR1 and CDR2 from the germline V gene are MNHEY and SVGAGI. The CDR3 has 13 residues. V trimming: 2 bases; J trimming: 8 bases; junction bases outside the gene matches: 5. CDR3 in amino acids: CASSYKQGSGYTF. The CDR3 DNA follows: TGTGCCAGCAGTTACAAACAGGGGAGCGGCTACACCTTC.

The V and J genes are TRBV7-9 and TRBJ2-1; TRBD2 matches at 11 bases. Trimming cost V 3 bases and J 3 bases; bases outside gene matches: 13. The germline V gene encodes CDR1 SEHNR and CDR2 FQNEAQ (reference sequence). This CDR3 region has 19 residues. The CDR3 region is CASSFPQRLLAGDYNEQFF. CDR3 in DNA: TGTGCCAGCAGCTTTCCCCAAAGATTACTAGCGGGGGACTACAATGAGCAGTTCTTC.

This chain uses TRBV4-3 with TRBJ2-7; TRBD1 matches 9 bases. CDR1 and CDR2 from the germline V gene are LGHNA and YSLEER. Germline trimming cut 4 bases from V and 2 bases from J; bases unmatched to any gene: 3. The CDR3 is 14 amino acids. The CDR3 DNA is TGCGCCAGCAGCCCGGACAGGGGTACCTACGAGCAGTACTTC. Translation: CASSPDRGTYEQYF.

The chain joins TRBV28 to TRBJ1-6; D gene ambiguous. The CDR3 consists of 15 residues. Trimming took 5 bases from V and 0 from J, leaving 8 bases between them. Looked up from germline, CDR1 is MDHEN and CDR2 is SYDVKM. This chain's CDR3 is CASSLSLSYNSPLHF. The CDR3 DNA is TGTGCCAGCAGTCTTAGTCTCTCCTATAATTCACCCCTCCACTTT.

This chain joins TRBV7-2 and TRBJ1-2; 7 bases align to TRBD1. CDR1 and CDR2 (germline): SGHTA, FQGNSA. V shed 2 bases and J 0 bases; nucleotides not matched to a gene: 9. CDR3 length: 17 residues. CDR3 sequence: CASSLMGPGTANYGYTF. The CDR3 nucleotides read TGTGCCAGCAGCTTAATGGGACCAGGGACAGCTAACTATGGCTACACCTTC. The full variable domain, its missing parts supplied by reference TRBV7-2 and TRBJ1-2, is GAGVSQSPSNKVTEKGKDVELRCDPISGHTALYWYRQSLGQGLEFLIYFQGNSAPDKSGLPSDRFSAERTGGSVSTLTIQRTQQEDSAVYLCASSLMGPGTANYGYTFGSGTRLTVV.

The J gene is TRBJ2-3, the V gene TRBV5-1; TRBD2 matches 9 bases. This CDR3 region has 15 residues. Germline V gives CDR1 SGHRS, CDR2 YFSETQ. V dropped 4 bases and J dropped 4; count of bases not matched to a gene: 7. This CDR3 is CASSTSTSGADTQYF. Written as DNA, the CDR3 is TGCGCCAGCAGCACGTCGACTAGCGGAGCAGATACGCAGTATTTT. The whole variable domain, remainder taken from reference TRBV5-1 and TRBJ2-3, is KAGVTQTPRYLIKTRGQQVTLSCSPISGHRSVSWYQQTPGQGLQFLFEYFSETQRNKGNFPGRFSGRQFSNSRSEMNVSTLELGDSALYLCASSTSTSGADTQYFGPGTRLTVL.

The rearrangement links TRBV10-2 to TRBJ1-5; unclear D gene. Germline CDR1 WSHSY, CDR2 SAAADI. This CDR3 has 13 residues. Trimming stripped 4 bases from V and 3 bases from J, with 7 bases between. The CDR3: CASSGGDNQPQHF. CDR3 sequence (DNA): TGCGCCAGCAGTGGAGGAGACAATCAGCCCCAGCATTTT.

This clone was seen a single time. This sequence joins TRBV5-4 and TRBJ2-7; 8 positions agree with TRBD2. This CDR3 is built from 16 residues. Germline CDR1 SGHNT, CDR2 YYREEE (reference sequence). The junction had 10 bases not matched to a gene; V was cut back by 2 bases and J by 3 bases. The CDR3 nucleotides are TGTGCCAGCAGCTTCGAACCGGGACTAGTCGTCTACGAGCAGTACTTC. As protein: CASSFEPGLVVYEQYF.

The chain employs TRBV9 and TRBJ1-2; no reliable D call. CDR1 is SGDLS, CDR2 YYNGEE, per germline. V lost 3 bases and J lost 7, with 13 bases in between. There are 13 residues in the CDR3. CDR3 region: CASSGGGFSGYTF. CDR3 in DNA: TGTGCCAGCAGCGGGGGAGGTTTTAGTGGCTACACCTTC.

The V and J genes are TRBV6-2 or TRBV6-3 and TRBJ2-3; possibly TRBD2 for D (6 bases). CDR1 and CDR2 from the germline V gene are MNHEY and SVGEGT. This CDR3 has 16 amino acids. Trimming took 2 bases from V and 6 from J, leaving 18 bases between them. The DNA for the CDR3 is TGTGCCAGCAGTTACCGGACTACCTTCGCGGCGGATACGCAGTATTTT. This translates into CASSYRTTFAADTQYF.

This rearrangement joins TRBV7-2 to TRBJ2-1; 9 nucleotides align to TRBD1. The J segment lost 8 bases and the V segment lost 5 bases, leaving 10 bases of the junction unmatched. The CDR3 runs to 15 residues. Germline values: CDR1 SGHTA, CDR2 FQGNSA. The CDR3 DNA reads TGTGCCAGCAGCCGCGGGACAGGGTCCATGGATGAGCAGTTCTTC. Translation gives CASSRGTGSMDEQFF.

The CDR3 is CASSRRDRANTEAFF. CDR3 nucleotide sequence: TGTGCCAGCAGCAGAAGGGACAGGGCTAACACTGAAGCTTTCTTT. V usage is TRBV7-2 and J usage is TRBJ1-1, with 9 positions matching TRBD1. From germline, CDR1 is SGHTA and CDR2 FQGNSA. V lost 5 bases, J lost 2 bases, and 6 bases stayed unmatched. This CDR3 comprises 15 residues.